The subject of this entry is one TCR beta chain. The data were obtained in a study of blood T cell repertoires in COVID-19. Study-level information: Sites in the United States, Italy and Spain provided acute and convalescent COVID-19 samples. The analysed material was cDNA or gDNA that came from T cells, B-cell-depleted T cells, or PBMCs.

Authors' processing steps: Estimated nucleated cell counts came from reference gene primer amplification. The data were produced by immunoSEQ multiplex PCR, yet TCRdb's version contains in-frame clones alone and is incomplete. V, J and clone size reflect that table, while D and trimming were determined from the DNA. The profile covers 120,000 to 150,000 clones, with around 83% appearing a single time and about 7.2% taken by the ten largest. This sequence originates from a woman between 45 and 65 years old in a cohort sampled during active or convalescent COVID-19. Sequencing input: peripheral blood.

CDR3: CASSLGSSGGQETQYF. The CDR3 DNA is TGTGCCAGCAGCTTAGGATCTAGCGGGGGCCAAGAGACCCAGTACTTC. V usage is TRBV11-2 and J usage is TRBJ2-5, with TRBD2 matching 10 bases. Germline-derived CDR1 and CDR2 are SGHAT and FQNNGV. V gave up 1 base and J gave up 1 base; unmatched junction bases: 3. The CDR3 runs to 16 residues.